This T cell receptor (beta chain) came from a study of T cells in Graves' hyperthyroidism and ophthalmopathy. Study-wide points: Blood also showed most of the thyroid clonotypes that were expanded above 0.001. Ophthalmopathy stood apart from stable hyperthyroidism in a 13 V-J model.

This clonotype was seen just once. Its antigen is unidentified. Per germline, CDR1 GTSNPN and CDR2 SVGIG (reference sequence). The V end was cut by 8 bases, the J end by 4 bases, with 15 bases between. The CDR3 contains 13 residues. TCR beta CDR3 regions were amplified from RNA. Primed by the HTBI set, a first-round RT-PCR was run on the TCR CDR3. TCRdb used MiXCR to reprocess the multiplex PCR reads, holding one entry per CDR3 protein. The sample includes about 570,000 distinct CDR3 sequences, 40% to 55% of them seen just once. Patients showing uncontrolled infection, other autoimmune disease, pregnancy or lactation were ineligible. Together with thyroid ultrasound, orbital computed tomography, serum thyroxine and TRAb, clinical symptoms were used for diagnoses.

This receptor was taken from an adult woman with Graves' disease, either hyperthyroidism or ophthalmopathy (not recorded which). The chain recombines TRBV30 with TRBJ1-3; D is perhaps TRBD1 (5 bases). The sequenced material came from peripheral blood or thyroid tissue (not recorded which). The DNA of the CDR3 is TGTGCCCGGGAGCCGGGGGGAGGAAACACCATATATTTT. Its protein is CAREPGGGNTIYF.